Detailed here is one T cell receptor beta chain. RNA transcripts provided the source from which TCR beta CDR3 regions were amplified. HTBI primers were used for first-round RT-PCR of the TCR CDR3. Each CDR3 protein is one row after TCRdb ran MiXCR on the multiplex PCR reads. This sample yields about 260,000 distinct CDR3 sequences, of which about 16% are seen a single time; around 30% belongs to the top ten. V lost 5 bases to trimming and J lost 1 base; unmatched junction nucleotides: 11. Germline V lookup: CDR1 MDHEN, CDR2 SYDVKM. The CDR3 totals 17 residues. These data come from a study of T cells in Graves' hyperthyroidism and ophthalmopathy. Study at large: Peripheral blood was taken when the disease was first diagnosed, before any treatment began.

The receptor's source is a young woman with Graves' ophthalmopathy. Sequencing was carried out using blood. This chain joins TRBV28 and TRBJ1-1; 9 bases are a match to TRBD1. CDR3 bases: TGTGCCAGCAGTGCCATACCCGGGACAGGGACGAACACTGAAGCTTTCTTT. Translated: CASSAIPGTGTNTEAFF.